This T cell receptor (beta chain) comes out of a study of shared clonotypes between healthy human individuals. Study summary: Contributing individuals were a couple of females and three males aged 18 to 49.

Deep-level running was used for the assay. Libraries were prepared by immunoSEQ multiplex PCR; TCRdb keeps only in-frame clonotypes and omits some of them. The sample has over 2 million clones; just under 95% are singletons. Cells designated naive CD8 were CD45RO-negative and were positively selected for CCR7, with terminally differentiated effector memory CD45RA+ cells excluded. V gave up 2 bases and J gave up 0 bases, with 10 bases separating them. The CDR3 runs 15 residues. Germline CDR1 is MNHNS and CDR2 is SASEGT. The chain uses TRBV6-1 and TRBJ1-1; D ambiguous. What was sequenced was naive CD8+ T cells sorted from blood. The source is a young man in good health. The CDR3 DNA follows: TGTGCCAGCAGTGAATTCAGTATATTGAACACTGAAGCTTTCTTT. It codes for CASSEFSILNTEAFF.